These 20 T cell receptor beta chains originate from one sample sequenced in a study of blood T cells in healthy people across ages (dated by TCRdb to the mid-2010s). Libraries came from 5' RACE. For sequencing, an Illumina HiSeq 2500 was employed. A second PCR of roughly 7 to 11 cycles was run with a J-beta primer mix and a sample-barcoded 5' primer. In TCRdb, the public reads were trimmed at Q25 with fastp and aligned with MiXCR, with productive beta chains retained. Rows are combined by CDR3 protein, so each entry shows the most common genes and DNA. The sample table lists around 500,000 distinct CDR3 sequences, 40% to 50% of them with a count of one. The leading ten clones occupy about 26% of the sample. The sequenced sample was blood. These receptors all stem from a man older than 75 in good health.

As DNA, the CDR3 is TGTGCCAGCAGTTTATTGTCAGCGGGATACTCAGATACGCAGTATTTT. Protein product: CASSLLSAGYSDTQYF. This chain connects TRBV28 to TRBJ2-3; 7 bases agree with TRBD2. Germline V gene data show CDR1 as MDHEN and CDR2 as SYDVKM. This CDR3 is 16 amino acids long. V lost 1 base to trimming and J lost 4 bases; unmatched junction nucleotides: 8. The whole variable domain, remainder taken from reference TRBV28 and TRBJ2-3, is DVKVTQSSRYLVKRTGEKVFLECVQDMDHENMFWYRQDPGLGLRLIYFSYDVKMKEKGDIPEGYSVSREKKERFSLILESASTNQTSMYLCASSLLSAGYSDTQYFGPGTRLTVL.

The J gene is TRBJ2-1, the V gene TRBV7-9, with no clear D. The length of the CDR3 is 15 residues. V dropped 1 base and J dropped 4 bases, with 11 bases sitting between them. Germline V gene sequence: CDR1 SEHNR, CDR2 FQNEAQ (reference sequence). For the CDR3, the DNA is TGTGCCAGCAGCTTAGTGCGGCTAATATACAATGAGCAGTTCTTC. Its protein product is CASSLVRLIYNEQFF.

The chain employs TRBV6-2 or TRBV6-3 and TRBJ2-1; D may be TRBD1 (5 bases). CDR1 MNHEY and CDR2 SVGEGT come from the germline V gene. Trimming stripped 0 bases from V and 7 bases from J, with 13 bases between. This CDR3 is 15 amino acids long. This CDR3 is CASSYSGRRFNEQFF. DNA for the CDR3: TGTGCCAGCAGTTACTCGGGGCGTAGATTTAATGAGCAGTTCTTC.

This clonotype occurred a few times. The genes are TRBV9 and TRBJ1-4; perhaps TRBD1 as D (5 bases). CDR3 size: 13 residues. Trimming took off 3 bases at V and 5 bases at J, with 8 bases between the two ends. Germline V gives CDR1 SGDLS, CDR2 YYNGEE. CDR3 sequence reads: CASSEWDNEKLFF. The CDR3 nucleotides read TGTGCCAGCAGCGAGTGGGACAATGAAAAACTGTTTTTT.

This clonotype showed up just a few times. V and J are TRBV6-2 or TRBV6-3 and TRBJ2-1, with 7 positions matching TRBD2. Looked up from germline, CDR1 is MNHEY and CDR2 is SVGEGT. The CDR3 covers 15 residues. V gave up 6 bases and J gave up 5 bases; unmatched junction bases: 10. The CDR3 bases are TGTGCCAGCAGCGCGGCGGGAGTCCGGCACAATGAGCAGTTCTTC. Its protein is CASSAAGVRHNEQFF.

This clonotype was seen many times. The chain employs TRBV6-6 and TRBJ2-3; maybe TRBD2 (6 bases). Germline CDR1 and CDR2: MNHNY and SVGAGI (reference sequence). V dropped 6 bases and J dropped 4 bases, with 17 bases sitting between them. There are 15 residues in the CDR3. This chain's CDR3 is CASSLPLAGPDTQYF. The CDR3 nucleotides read TGTGCCAGCAGCCTCCCCCTCGCGGGACCAGATACGCAGTATTTT.

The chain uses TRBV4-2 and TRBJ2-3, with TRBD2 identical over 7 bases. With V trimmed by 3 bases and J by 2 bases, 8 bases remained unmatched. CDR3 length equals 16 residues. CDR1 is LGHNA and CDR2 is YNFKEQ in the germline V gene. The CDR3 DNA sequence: TGTGCCAGCAGCCACTGGTTGGGAGGGTCCACAGATACGCAGTATTTT. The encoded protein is CASSHWLGGSTDTQYF.

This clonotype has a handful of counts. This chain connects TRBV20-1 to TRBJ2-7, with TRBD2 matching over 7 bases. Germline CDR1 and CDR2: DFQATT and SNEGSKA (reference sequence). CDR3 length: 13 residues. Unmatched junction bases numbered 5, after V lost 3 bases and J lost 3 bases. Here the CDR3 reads CSARVGGGYEQYF. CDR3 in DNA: TGCAGTGCTAGGGTCGGCGGGGGCTACGAGCAGTACTTC.

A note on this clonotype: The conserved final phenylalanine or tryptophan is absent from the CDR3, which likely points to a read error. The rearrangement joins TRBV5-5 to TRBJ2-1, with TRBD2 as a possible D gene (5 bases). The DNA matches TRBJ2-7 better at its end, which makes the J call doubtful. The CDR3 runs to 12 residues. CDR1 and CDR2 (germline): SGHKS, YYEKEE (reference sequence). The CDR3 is CASSLRETEQYC. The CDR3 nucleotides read TGTGCCAGCAGCTTGAGGGAGACGGAGCAGTACTGC.

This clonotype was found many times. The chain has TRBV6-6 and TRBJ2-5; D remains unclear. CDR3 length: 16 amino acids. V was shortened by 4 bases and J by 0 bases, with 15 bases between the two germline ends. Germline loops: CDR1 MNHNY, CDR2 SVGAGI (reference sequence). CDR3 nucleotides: TGTGCCAGCAGTTCGGCGCAGGCGGCATACCAAGAGACCCAGTACTTC. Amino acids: CASSSAQAAYQETQYF.

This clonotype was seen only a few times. In DNA, the CDR3 is TGTGCCAGCAGCTTAGGAGGGGGACCGACCAATCAGCCCCAGCATTTT. It codes for CASSLGGGPTNQPQHF. J is TRBJ1-5 and V is TRBV7-9; D may be TRBD1 (6 bases). Trimming cost V 1 base and J 3 bases, with 13 bases left between them. The germline V gene encodes CDR1 SEHNR and CDR2 FQNEAQ (reference sequence). CDR3 length: 16 residues.

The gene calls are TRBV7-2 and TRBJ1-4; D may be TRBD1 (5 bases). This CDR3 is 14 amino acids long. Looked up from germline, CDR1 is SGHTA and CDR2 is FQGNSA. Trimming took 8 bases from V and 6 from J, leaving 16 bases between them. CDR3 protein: CASALGGFDEKLFF. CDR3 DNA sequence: TGTGCCAGCGCCCTCGGGGGTTTCGATGAAAAACTGTTTTTT.

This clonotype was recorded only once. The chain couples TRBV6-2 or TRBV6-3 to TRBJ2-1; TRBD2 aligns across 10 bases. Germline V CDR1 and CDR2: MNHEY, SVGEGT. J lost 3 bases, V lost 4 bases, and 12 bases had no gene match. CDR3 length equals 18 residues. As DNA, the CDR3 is TGTGCCAGCAGTTCCGCTCTAGCGGGAGTGTATAACTACAATGAGCAGTTCTTC. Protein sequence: CASSSALAGVYNYNEQFF.

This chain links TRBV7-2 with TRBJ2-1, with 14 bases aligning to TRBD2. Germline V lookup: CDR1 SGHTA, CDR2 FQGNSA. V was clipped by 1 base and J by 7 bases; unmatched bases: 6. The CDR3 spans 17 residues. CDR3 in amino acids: CASSLVGTSGSMNEQFF. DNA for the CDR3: TGTGCCAGCAGCTTAGTCGGGACTAGCGGGAGCATGAATGAGCAGTTCTTC.

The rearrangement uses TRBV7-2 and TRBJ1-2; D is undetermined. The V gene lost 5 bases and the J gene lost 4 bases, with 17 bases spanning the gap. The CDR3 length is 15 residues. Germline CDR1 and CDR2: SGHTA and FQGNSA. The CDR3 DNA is TGTGCCAGCAGCCTCGGGTCTGGAACAGCCTATGGCTACACCTTC. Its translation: CASSLGSGTAYGYTF.

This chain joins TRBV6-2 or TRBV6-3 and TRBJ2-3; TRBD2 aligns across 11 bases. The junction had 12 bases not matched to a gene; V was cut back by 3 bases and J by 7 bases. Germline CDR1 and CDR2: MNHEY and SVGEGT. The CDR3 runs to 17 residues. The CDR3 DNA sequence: TGTGCCAGCAGTTATGGGGAACTAGCGGGAGTGGCGAATACGCAGTATTTT. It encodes CASSYGELAGVANTQYF.

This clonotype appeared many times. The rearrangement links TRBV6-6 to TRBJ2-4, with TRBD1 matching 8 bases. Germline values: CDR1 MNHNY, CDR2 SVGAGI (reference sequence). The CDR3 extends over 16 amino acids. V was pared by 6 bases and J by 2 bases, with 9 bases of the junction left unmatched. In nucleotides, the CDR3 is TGTGCCAGCAGACTCACCCAGGGGGCGTCCAAAAACATTCAGTACTTC. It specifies CASRLTQGASKNIQYF.

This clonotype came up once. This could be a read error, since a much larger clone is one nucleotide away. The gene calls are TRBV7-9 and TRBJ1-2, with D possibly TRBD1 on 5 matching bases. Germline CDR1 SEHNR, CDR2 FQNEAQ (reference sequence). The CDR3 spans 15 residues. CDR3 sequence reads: CVSSKGAGTNYGYTF. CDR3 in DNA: TGTGTCAGCAGCAAAGGGGCAGGGACCAACTATGGCTACACCTTC.

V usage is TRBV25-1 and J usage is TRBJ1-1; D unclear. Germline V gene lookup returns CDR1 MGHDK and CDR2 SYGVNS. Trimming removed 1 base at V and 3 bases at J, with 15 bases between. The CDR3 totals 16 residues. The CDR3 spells CASSEWALTGDTEAFF. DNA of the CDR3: TGTGCCAGCAGTGAATGGGCCCTAACTGGGGACACTGAAGCTTTCTTT.

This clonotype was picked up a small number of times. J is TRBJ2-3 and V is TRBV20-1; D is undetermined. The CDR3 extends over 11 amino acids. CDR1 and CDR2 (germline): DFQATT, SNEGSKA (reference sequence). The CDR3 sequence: CKVQGTDTQYF. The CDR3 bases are TGCAAGGTACAAGGGACAGATACGCAGTATTTT.